The 22 T cell receptor beta chains presented below share a single source sample, sequenced in a study of cytomegalovirus exposure and HLA in healthy donors. PCR amplification relied on 60 Vbeta primers (plus 13 Jbeta primers). Measured with immunoSEQ multiplex PCR; TCRdb has only the in-frame clones, and not every one. Altogether about 120,000 clones are present, around 76% being singletons, with the ten largest covering approximately 31%. The sequenced material came from PBMCs. These receptors originate from a man in his sixties in good health and CMV-seropositive.

The chain combines TRBV5-4 with TRBJ2-7; TRBD2 aligns across 16 bases. The germline V gene encodes CDR1 SGHNT and CDR2 YYREEE (reference sequence). The CDR3 covers 17 residues. Trimming cost V 5 bases and J 5 bases; bases outside gene matches: 10. The chain's CDR3 is CASSSGLAGGPSNEQYF. The CDR3 nucleotides are TGTGCCAGCAGTTCGGGACTAGCGGGAGGGCCATCGAACGAGCAGTACTTC. Complete variable domain (other parts from reference TRBV5-4 and TRBJ2-7): ETGVTQSPTHLIKTRGQQVTLRCSSQSGHNTVSWYQQALGQGPQFIFQYYREEENGRGNFPPRFSGLQFPNYSSELNVNALELDDSALYLCASSSGLAGGPSNEQYFGPGTRLTVT.

The gene calls are TRBV10-1 and TRBJ1-1; perhaps TRBD1 as D (5 bases). The CDR3 spans 13 residues. V was cut by 6 bases and J by 4 bases, with 12 bases left in between. CDR1 and CDR2 from the germline V gene are WNHNN and SYGVQD (reference sequence). CDR3 amino acids: CASSSQGGTEAFF. The CDR3 coding sequence is TGCGCCAGCAGCAGCCAGGGCGGCACTGAAGCTTTCTTT.

This rearrangement joins TRBV18 to TRBJ1-3; possibly TRBD1 for D (5 bases). Germline V gives CDR1 KGHSH, CDR2 LQKENI. Trimming cost V 6 bases and J 0 bases, with 12 bases left between them. The CDR3 totals 15 residues. The DNA for the CDR3 is TGTGCCAGCTCGATTACAGGCCACTCTGGAAACACCATATATTTT. Its translation is CASSITGHSGNTIYF.

This chain uses TRBV9 with TRBJ2-2; D is perhaps TRBD2 (6 bases). Germline V lookup: CDR1 SGDLS, CDR2 YYNGEE. The CDR3 runs 16 residues. The V end lost 4 bases, the J end lost 8 bases, and 21 bases lay between the germline ends. For the CDR3, the DNA is TGTGCCAGCAGCTTCCCGGGACCAACCCGGGGGGGGGAGCTGTTTTTT. Its protein product is CASSFPGPTRGGELFF.

V is TRBV27 and J is TRBJ2-5, with D maybe TRBD1 (6 bases). The DNA matches TRBJ2-7 better at its end, which makes the J call doubtful. Germline V CDR1 and CDR2: MNHEY, SMNVEV (reference sequence). The CDR3 covers 14 residues. CDR3 protein: CASRPRDISYEQYF. The CDR3 bases are TGTGCCAGCAGACCTCGGGACATCTCCTACGAGCAGTACTTC.

The chain links TRBV15 to TRBJ2-3; the match to TRBD1 covers 9 bases. The V segment lost 1 base and the J segment 4 bases; nucleotides outside the gene matches: 3. This CDR3 spans 15 amino acids. Germline lookup yields CDR1 LNHNV and CDR2 YYDKDF (reference sequence). The CDR3 DNA reads as TGTGCCACCAGCAGAGCCGACAGGGGGTCAGATACGCAGTATTTT. Its translation: CATSRADRGSDTQYF.

This CDR3 reads CAISDAGEGNSPLHF. The CDR3 DNA sequence: TGTGCCATCAGTGACGCAGGGGAAGGAAATTCACCCCTCCACTTT. This chain uses TRBV10-3 with TRBJ1-6; possibly TRBD1 for D (6 bases). CDR3 length equals 15 residues. Trimming left V 3 bases short and J 7 bases short, with 13 bases between. Germline V lookup: CDR1 ENHRY, CDR2 SYGVKD.

The genes are TRBV4-1 and TRBJ2-7, with a weak D call TRBD2 (6 bases). Trimming pared 0 bases from V and 1 base from J, leaving 19 bases between. The germline V gene encodes CDR1 MGHRA and CDR2 YSYEKL. The CDR3 spans 18 residues. The chain's CDR3 is CASSQDKGTPPGSYEQYF. DNA for the CDR3: TGCGCCAGCAGCCAAGATAAAGGGACTCCCCCTGGATCCTACGAGCAGTACTTC.

The rearrangement joins TRBV7-9 to TRBJ2-3, with TRBD2 matching 9 bases. Germline CDR1 is SEHNR and CDR2 is FQNEAQ (reference sequence). The V and J ends lost 4 bases and 2 bases, in that order; junction bases with no gene match: 10. The CDR3 contains 17 residues. This CDR3 is CASSWGRASGNTDTQYF. The CDR3 coding sequence is TGTGCCAGCAGCTGGGGGAGGGCTAGCGGGAACACAGATACGCAGTATTTT. The full variable domain, with the rest looked up from reference TRBV7-9 and TRBJ2-3, is DTGVSQNPRHKITKRGQNVTFRCDPISEHNRLYWYRQTLGQGPEFLTYFQNEAQLEKSRLLSDRFSAERPKGSFSTLEIQRTEQGDSAMYLCASSWGRASGNTDTQYFGPGTRLTVL.

The chain couples TRBV18 to TRBJ1-1, with a possible D match to TRBD1 (5 bases). The CDR3 extends over 15 amino acids. V lost 2 bases to trimming and J lost 4 bases, with 14 bases between them. Germline V gives CDR1 KGHSH, CDR2 LQKENI. The CDR3 region is CASSPIAVGTTEAFF. In DNA form, the CDR3 reads TGTGCCAGCTCACCAATAGCGGTAGGGACCACTGAAGCTTTCTTT.

This clone showed up just a few times. The V call is TRBV28, the J call TRBJ1-6; tentatively, D is TRBD1 (6 bases). CDR3 length equals 14 residues. The germline CDR1 and CDR2 sequences are MDHEN and SYDVKM. Deletions cut 2 bases from V and 8 bases from J, with 10 bases between. CDR3 sequence reads: CASSLTGMDSPLHF. The CDR3, as DNA: TGTGCCAGCAGTTTAACAGGGATGGATTCACCCCTCCACTTT.

A remark on this clone: This sample includes further DNA sequences coding for the same CDR3. The V and J genes are TRBV5-4 and TRBJ1-2; tentatively, D is TRBD1 (5 bases). V lost 0 bases and J 8 bases, leaving 11 bases between the germline ends. The CDR3 consists of 13 residues. The germline gives CDR1 SGHNT, CDR2 YYREEE (reference sequence). The CDR3 DNA reads as TGTGCCAGCAGCTTGGTTCAGGGTGGCGGCTACACCTTC. It encodes CASSLVQGGGYTF. The full variable domain, its missing parts supplied by reference TRBV5-4 and TRBJ1-2, is ETGVTQSPTHLIKTRGQQVTLRCSSQSGHNTVSWYQQALGQGPQFIFQYYREEENGRGNFPPRFSGLQFPNYSSELNVNALELDDSALYLCASSLVQGGGYTFGSGTRLTVV.

The chain has TRBV29-1 and TRBJ2-1, with 7 bases aligning to TRBD2. This CDR3 has 14 residues. After removal of 7 bases from V and 5 bases from J, the junction contained 11 bases not matched to a gene. The germline V gene has CDR1 SQVTM and CDR2 ANQGSEA. The CDR3 sequence: CSARWASGHNEQFF. CDR3 coding DNA: TGCAGCGCGCGATGGGCTAGCGGTCACAATGAGCAGTTCTTC.

This sequence joins TRBV21-1 and TRBJ2-3; TRBD1, the table's D call, was not compared with the DNA. TRBV21-1 is a documented pseudogene. There are 17 residues in the CDR3. The CDR3 reads CASSKLYRSFNTDTQYF. As DNA, the CDR3 is TGTGCCAGCAGCAAACTTTACAGGAGCTTTAACACAGATACGCAGTATTTT.

The chain is built from TRBV6-1 and TRBJ1-5; the D is unclear. The CDR3 covers 14 residues. The ends were cut back, 2 bases at V and 0 bases at J, with 5 bases in the middle. The V gene's germline CDR1 is MNHNS and CDR2 SASEGT. Here the CDR3 reads CASSEQDSNQPQHF. The CDR3 DNA sequence: TGTGCCAGCAGTGAACAGGATAGCAATCAGCCCCAGCATTTT.

This clone appeared once. The chain links TRBV9 to TRBJ2-7; D gene unclear. Trimming took 0 bases from V and 6 from J, leaving 7 bases between them. Germline lookup yields CDR1 SGDLS and CDR2 YYNGEE. CDR3 length equals 12 residues. This chain's CDR3 is CASSVGQAEQYF. In DNA, the CDR3 is TGTGCCAGCAGCGTAGGGCAGGCCGAGCAGTACTTC.

The chain couples TRBV30 to TRBJ1-1, with D tentatively TRBD1 (5 bases). This CDR3 comprises 12 residues. V was pared by 7 bases and J by 3 bases, with 12 bases between. CDR1 and CDR2 from the germline V gene are GTSNPN and SVGIG (reference sequence). The CDR3 protein is CASTVQDTEAFF. CDR3 nucleotides: TGTGCCTCGACAGTTCAGGACACTGAAGCTTTCTTT.

This sequence joins TRBV2 and TRBJ2-2; 8 positions match TRBD1. CDR3 length equals 15 residues. The germline CDR1 and CDR2 sequences are SNHLY and FYNNEI. V shed 5 bases and J 3 bases; nucleotides not matched to a gene: 5. The CDR3 nucleotides read TGTGCCAGCAGTCCCAGGGGGCGCGACACCGGGGAGCTGTTTTTT. This gives the protein CASSPRGRDTGELFF.

This chain links TRBV4-1 with TRBJ2-7, with D unclear. CDR3 length equals 13 residues. Germline V gene data show CDR1 as MGHRA and CDR2 as YSYEKL. V was trimmed by 4 bases and J by 10 bases, leaving 17 bases between them. CDR3 coding DNA: TGCGCCAGCAGCCCTCAAACAGAATTCTCCCAGTACTTC. It translates to CASSPQTEFSQYF.

The chain links TRBV7-6 to TRBJ2-4, with a possible D match to TRBD2 (6 bases). The CDR3 runs 13 residues. CDR1 and CDR2 (germline): SGHVS, FNYEAQ. V was shortened by 5 bases and J by 7 bases, with 12 bases between the two germline ends. CDR3 sequence (DNA): TGTGCCAGCAGCCCGGACCGGGGGAACATTCAGTACTTC. Translated: CASSPDRGNIQYF. Combining the CDR3 with reference TRBV7-6 and TRBJ2-4 gives the whole variable domain GAGVSQSPRYKVTKRGQDVALRCDPISGHVSLYWYRQALGQGPEFLTYFNYEAQQDKSGLPNDRFSAERPEGSISTLTIQRTEQRDSAMYRCASSPDRGNIQYFGAGTRLSVL.

The CDR3 sequence is CASSLGLGDRHTEAFF. DNA of the CDR3: TGTGCCAGCAGTTTGGGACTCGGGGATAGGCACACTGAAGCTTTCTTT. This rearrangement joins TRBV28 to TRBJ1-1; weak D call: TRBD1 (5 bases). V lost 3 bases to trimming and J lost 3 bases, with 17 bases between them. CDR3 length: 16 residues. The germline gives CDR1 MDHEN, CDR2 SYDVKM.

The chain has TRBV7-9 and TRBJ1-2; the match to TRBD1 covers 7 bases. The CDR3 is 15 residues long. Per the germline V gene, CDR1 is SEHNR and CDR2 is FQNEAQ (reference sequence). With 0 bases clipped from V and 0 bases from J, the junction kept 1 base outside the gene matches. DNA for the CDR3: TGTGCCAGCAGCTTAGCCGGGACAGCTAACTATGGCTACACCTTC. Its translation: CASSLAGTANYGYTF.